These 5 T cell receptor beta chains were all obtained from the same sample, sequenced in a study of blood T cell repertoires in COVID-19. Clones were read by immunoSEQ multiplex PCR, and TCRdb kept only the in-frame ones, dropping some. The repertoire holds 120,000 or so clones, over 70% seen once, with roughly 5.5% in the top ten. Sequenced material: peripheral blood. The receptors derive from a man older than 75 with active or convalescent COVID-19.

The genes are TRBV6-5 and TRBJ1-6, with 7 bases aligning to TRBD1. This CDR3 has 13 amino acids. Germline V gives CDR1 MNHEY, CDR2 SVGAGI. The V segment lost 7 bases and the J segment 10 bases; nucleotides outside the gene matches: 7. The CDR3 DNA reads TGTGCCAGCACCAGGACAGGAAGATCACCCCTCCACTTT. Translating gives CASTRTGRSPLHF.

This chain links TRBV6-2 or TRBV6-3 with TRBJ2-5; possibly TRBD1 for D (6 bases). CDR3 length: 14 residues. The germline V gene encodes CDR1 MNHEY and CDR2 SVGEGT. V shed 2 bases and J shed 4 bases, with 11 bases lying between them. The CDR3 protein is CASSYGGGGETQYF. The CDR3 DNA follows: TGTGCCAGCAGTTACGGTGGGGGCGGAGAGACCCAGTACTTC.

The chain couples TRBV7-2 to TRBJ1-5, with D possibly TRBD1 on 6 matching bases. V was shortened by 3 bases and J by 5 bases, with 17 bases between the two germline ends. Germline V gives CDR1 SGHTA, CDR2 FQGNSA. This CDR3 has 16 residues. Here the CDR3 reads CASSFIAGQKDQPQHF. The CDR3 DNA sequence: TGTGCCAGCAGCTTCATAGCCGGACAGAAAGATCAGCCCCAGCATTTT.

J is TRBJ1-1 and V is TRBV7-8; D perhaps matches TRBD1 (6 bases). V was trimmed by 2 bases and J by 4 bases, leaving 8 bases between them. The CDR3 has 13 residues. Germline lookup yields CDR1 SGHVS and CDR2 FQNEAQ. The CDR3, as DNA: TGTGCCAGCAGCTTAACAGGGAGCACTGAAGCTTTCTTT. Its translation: CASSLTGSTEAFF.

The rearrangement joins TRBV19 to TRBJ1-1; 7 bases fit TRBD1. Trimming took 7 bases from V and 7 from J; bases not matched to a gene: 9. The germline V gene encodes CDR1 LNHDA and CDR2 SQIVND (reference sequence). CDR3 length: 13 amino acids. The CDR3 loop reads CASNPTGIGEAFF. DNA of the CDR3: TGTGCCAGTAACCCGACAGGGATAGGTGAAGCTTTCTTT.